This T cell receptor beta chain comes out of a study of blood T cell repertoires in COVID-19. Assay used: immunoSEQ multiplex PCR; TCRdb lists only in-frame clones, some missing. The table has 250,000 to 300,000 clones, around 89% seen once. V gave up 1 base and J gave up 4 bases; unmatched junction bases: 4. The CDR3 is made up of 15 amino acids. Germline V lookup: CDR1 SGDLS, CDR2 YYNGEE. The clonotype comes from a man in his forties who had recovered from COVID-19. The chain is built from TRBV9 and TRBJ2-3; TRBD1 matches at 9 bases. Sequenced sample: PBMCs or T cells enriched from blood (not recorded which). CDR3 loop: CASSVTGGWSDTQYF. Here the CDR3 DNA reads TGTGCCAGCAGCGTAACAGGGGGCTGGTCAGATACGCAGTATTTT.